These T cell receptor beta chains were read from a single sample in a study of regulatory T cells in long-lasting Graves disease. TCRdb reprocessed the multiplex PCR reads with MiXCR, giving one entry per CDR3 protein. The data show about 420,000 distinct CDR3 sequences, about 15% seen once. These records were also assigned to another study, of T cells in Graves' hyperthyroidism and ophthalmopathy.

Sequenced here: peripheral blood mononuclear cells (PBMCs), sampled at new diagnosis, from a patient treated with antithyroid drugs. These receptor sequences come from a woman aged 18-35 years with Graves disease. CDR3s leave out the opening cysteine and the closing phenylalanine or tryptophan.

J gene: TRBJ2-2; V gene: TRBV14; CDR3 protein: AIKPINTGELF
J gene: TRBJ1-6; V gene: TRBV2; CDR3 protein: ASSRDRNNSPLH
J gene: TRBJ2-1; V gene: TRBV11-2; CDR3 protein: ASSQNSGSSYNEQF
J gene: TRBJ2-7; V gene: TRBV7-6; CDR3 protein: ASSLVEGFASYEQY
J gene: TRBJ2-3; V gene: TRBV7-3; CDR3 protein: ASSLGGSSSDSQY
J gene: TRBJ2-1; V gene: TRBV7-9; CDR3 protein: ATLGGAENEQF
J gene: TRBJ2-1; V gene: TRBV4-1; CDR3 protein: ASSQTSSTYNEQF
J gene: TRBJ2-7; V gene: TRBV28; CDR3 protein: ASSHRLTMPAGEQY
J gene: TRBJ2-1; V gene: TRBV7-9; CDR3 protein: ASSPDRVNDNEQF
J gene: TRBJ2-1; V gene: TRBV3-1; CDR3 protein: ASSAARGSYNEQF
J gene: TRBJ2-1; V gene: TRBV6-2/TRBV6-3; CDR3 protein: ASSYSGVLSEYNEQF
J gene: TRBJ2-5; V gene: TRBV7-9; CDR3 protein: ASSLPDRGAVETQY
J gene: TRBJ2-3; V gene: TRBV5-1; CDR3 protein: ASSLDRAGDTQY
J gene: TRBJ2-1; V gene: TRBV6-5; CDR3 protein: ASSYRRTYNEQF
J gene: TRBJ2-5; V gene: TRBV7-3; CDR3 protein: ASSPMTGMETQY
J gene: TRBJ2-1; V gene: TRBV27; CDR3 protein: ASSALSGASGEAYNEQF
J gene: TRBJ2-5; V gene: TRBV10-1; CDR3 protein: ASSAGAGVTETQY
J gene: TRBJ1-1; V gene: TRBV7-9; CDR3 protein: ASSFDRPRTEAF
J gene: TRBJ2-1; V gene: TRBV19; CDR3 protein: ASGGTAGSRASEQF
J gene: TRBJ1-1; V gene: TRBV19; CDR3 protein: ASSTPGLDTEAF
J gene: TRBJ2-7; V gene: TRBV7-9; CDR3 protein: ASSGGTSGRWYEQY
J gene: TRBJ2-7; V gene: TRBV28; CDR3 protein: ASSPTSITTTGTSPYEQY
J gene: TRBJ2-1; V gene: TRBV20-1; CDR3 protein: GARGAIPLAGRSYNEQF
J gene: TRBJ2-7; V gene: TRBV6-1; CDR3 protein: ASKPTGGKTYEQY
J gene: TRBJ2-7; V gene: TRBV5-1; CDR3 protein: ASSQGEFYEQY
J gene: TRBJ2-7; V gene: TRBV12-3/TRBV12-4; CDR3 protein: ASSRRDSRFYEQY
J gene: TRBJ1-1; V gene: TRBV20-1; CDR3 protein: SARWGNTEAF
J gene: TRBJ2-7; V gene: TRBV29-1; CDR3 protein: SVEDGTSTEQY
J gene: TRBJ2-2; V gene: TRBV11-2; CDR3 protein: ASSLGLATNTGELF
J gene: TRBJ1-6; V gene: TRBV2; CDR3 protein: ASSDQDSPLH
J gene: NA; V gene: TRBV28; CDR3 protein: ASSFLPDSGKSDTQY
J gene: TRBJ2-3; V gene: TRBV11-2; CDR3 protein: ASSLVRSGRALDTQY
J gene: TRBJ1-3; V gene: TRBV6-2/TRBV6-3; CDR3 protein: AISEQGDTIY
J gene: TRBJ2-7; V gene: TRBV4-1; CDR3 protein: ASSQDMGRGPNEQY
J gene: TRBJ2-3; V gene: TRBV6-1; CDR3 protein: ASSINPRADTQY
J gene: TRBJ2-1; V gene: TRBV18; CDR3 protein: ASSGKGLAGNEQF
J gene: TRBJ1-1; V gene: TRBV7-2; CDR3 protein: ASSLFKSSLAGNTEAF
J gene: TRBJ1-3; V gene: TRBV19; CDR3 protein: ASSIEGGNTIY
J gene: TRBJ2-3; V gene: TRBV7-8; CDR3 protein: ASSYRDRVTDTQY
J gene: TRBJ1-2; V gene: TRBV3-1; CDR3 protein: ASSQERGNYGYT